A single T cell receptor beta chain is shown here with its context. The data stem from a study of shared clonotypes between healthy human individuals. Here immunoSEQ multiplex PCR was the method, and the copy in TCRdb shows in-frame clones only, minus some. Found here are 2 million to 2.5 million clones, nearly 97% of them singletons; the top ten hold roughly 0.13%. Germline assignment: CDR1 LGHNA and CDR2 YSLEER. The CDR3 length is 16 residues. With 1 base removed from V and 5 bases from J, the gap between germline ends came to 18 bases. Material for sequencing was naive CD4+ T cells sorted from blood. The subset: CD45RA+ positively selected. The TCR originated in a young man in good health. The chain couples TRBV4-3 to TRBJ2-7; D is perhaps TRBD2 (6 bases). The CDR3 DNA sequence: TGCGCCAGCAGCCAAGCCCAACGGCGGGGAGAAGACGAGCAGTACTTC. It codes for CASSQAQRRGEDEQYF.